Below, one TCR beta chain is given with its context. Its matching antigen is unknown. The entry originates in a study of cytomegalovirus exposure and HLA in healthy donors. General study results and limits: The classifier reportedly diagnosed cytomegalovirus status with high sensitivity and specificity.

It was with 60 Vbeta and 13 Jbeta primers that the PCR ran. Libraries were prepared by immunoSEQ multiplex PCR; TCRdb keeps only in-frame clonotypes and omits some of them. The table includes 200,000 to 250,000 clones, 85% to 90% detected once. The CDR3 sequence is 16 residues long. V was clipped by 5 bases and J by 12 bases, with 26 bases between them. In germline, CDR1 is MNHEY, CDR2 SMNVEV (reference sequence). Sequences were obtained from PBMCs. This receptor was identified in a human donor in good health. This chain uses TRBV27 with TRBJ2-1, with D possibly matching TRBD1 (6 bases). CDR3 region: CASSNRAGGRLRGQFF. CDR3 DNA: TGTGCCAGCAGTAACAGGGCTGGCGGGCGCCTTAGGGGGCAGTTCTTC.